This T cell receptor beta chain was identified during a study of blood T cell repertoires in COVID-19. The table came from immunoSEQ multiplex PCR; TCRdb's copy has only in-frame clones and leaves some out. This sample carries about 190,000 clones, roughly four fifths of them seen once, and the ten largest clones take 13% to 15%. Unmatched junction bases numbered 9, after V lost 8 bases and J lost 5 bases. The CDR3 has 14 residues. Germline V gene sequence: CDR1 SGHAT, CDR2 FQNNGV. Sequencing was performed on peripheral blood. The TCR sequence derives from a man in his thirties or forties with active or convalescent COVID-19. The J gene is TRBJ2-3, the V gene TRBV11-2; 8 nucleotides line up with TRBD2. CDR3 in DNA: TGTGCCAGCCTCGGCGGGGGGAACCTAGATACGCAGTATTTT. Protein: CASLGGGNLDTQYF.